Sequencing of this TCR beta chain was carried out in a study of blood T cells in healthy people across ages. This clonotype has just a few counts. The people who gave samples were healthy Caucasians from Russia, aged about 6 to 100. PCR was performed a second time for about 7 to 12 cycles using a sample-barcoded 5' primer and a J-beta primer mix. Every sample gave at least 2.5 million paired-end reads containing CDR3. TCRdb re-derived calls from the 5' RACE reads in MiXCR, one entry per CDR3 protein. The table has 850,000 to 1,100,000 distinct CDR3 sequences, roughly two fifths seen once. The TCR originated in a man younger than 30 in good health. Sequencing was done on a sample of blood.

The CDR3 DNA sequence: TGTGCCAGCACCACGAGGGGGGTCCTAAATGGCTACACCTTC. As protein: CASTTRGVLNGYTF. This rearrangement joins TRBV6-5 to TRBJ1-2, with D perhaps TRBD1 (6 bases). Trimming stripped 7 bases from V and 6 bases from J, with 18 bases between. Germline V lookup: CDR1 MNHEY, CDR2 SVGAGI. The CDR3 length is 14 residues.